These 23 T cell receptor beta chains share one sample of origin, sequenced in a study of CD8 T cells in ankylosing spondylitis. TCRdb processed the 5' RACE reads anew with MiXCR; each CDR3 protein has one entry. The sample lists 150,000 or so distinct CDR3 sequences; around 32% were seen once. The sample was synovial fluid, either unsorted or a sorted T cell fraction (not recorded which). Source of these receptors: a male donor with ankylosing spondylitis.

This clonotype was counted many times. The rearrangement uses TRBV12-3 or TRBV12-4 and TRBJ1-1; D is perhaps TRBD1 (5 bases). Trimming removed 6 bases at V and 11 bases at J, with 16 bases between. The CDR3 covers 12 residues. The CDR3 region is CASSTRSAGAFF. Here the CDR3 DNA reads TGTGCCAGCAGCACCCGGTCCGCAGGGGCTTTCTTT.

This clonotype was detected many times. This rearrangement joins TRBV7-9 to TRBJ2-3, with D perhaps matching TRBD2 (5 bases). Germline V gene sequence: CDR1 SEHNR, CDR2 FQNEAQ (reference sequence). The ends were cut back, 1 base at V and 0 bases at J, with 8 bases in the middle. The CDR3 totals 15 residues. The CDR3 DNA reads TGTGCCAGCAGCTTAGATGGCGGGAGCACAGATACGCAGTATTTT. This gives the protein CASSLDGGSTDTQYF.

The V gene is TRBV10-3, the J gene TRBJ2-7; D may be TRBD1 (6 bases). This CDR3 is 12 amino acids long. The germline V gene has CDR1 ENHRY and CDR2 SYGVKD. With 4 bases removed from V and 6 bases from J, the gap between germline ends came to 10 bases. In nucleotides, the CDR3 is TGTGCCATCAGTGGAACAGGGATCGAGCAGTACTTC. Amino acid sequence: CAISGTGIEQYF.

There are a few counts of this clonotype. The chain combines TRBV20-1 with TRBJ2-7; D uncertain. From germline, CDR1 is DFQATT and CDR2 SNEGSKA (reference sequence). Trimming pared 6 bases from V and 3 bases from J, leaving 18 bases between. The CDR3 contains 14 residues. The CDR3 coding sequence is TGCAGTGCCGAGAGGACCGCAGCCTTCTACGAGCAGTACTTC. Amino acids: CSAERTAAFYEQYF.

This clonotype appeared once. V is TRBV18 and J is TRBJ1-1; 11 bases agree with TRBD1. The CDR3 sequence is 15 residues long. V was clipped by 3 bases and J by 3 bases; unmatched bases: 3. Germline V gene lookup returns CDR1 KGHSH and CDR2 LQKENI. Here the CDR3 reads CASSPGTGGDTEAFF. CDR3 DNA sequence: TGTGCCAGCTCACCTGGGACAGGGGGAGACACTGAAGCTTTCTTT.

The rearrangement joins TRBV3-1 to TRBJ2-1, with 9 bases aligning to TRBD2. With 0 bases clipped from V and 3 bases from J, the junction kept 9 bases outside the gene matches. This CDR3 region has 18 residues. The germline V gene encodes CDR1 LGHDT and CDR2 YNNKEL (reference sequence). The chain's CDR3 is CASSQDKWVAGDYNEQFF. The CDR3 bases are TGTGCCAGCAGCCAAGATAAGTGGGTAGCGGGGGACTACAATGAGCAGTTCTTC.

This clonotype was detected only a few times. The chain employs TRBV2 and TRBJ1-1, with D tentatively TRBD1 (6 bases). This CDR3 spans 16 amino acids. Germline-derived CDR1 and CDR2 are SNHLY and FYNNEI. Between the trimmed V and J ends, which lost 8 bases and 0 bases, there was a span of 19 bases. CDR3 DNA: TGTGCCAGCCTTATACGGAATCAGGGGATGAACACTGAAGCTTTCTTT. Encoded protein: CASLIRNQGMNTEAFF.

This clonotype was detected a few times. The chain carries TRBV11-2 and TRBJ2-5; 15 bases match TRBD2. The junction had 4 bases not matched to a gene; V was cut back by 6 bases and J by 2 bases. From germline, CDR1 is SGHAT and CDR2 FQNNGV. The CDR3 has 16 amino acids. CDR3 in DNA: TGTGCCAGCAGAGGGACTAGCGGGGGGCGACAAGAGACCCAGTACTTC. Encoded protein: CASRGTSGGRQETQYF.

This clonotype occurred a few times. This chain joins TRBV2 and TRBJ2-1, with TRBD1 matching over 9 bases. This CDR3 comprises 15 residues. V dropped 5 bases and J dropped 4; count of bases not matched to a gene: 6. Germline CDR1 is SNHLY and CDR2 is FYNNEI. CDR3 nucleotides: TGTGCCAGCAGTAGCGGACAGGGGCTATACAATGAGCAGTTCTTC. This gives the protein CASSSGQGLYNEQFF.

CDR3 protein: CSATPTSSLNTGELFF. DNA of the CDR3: TGCAGTGCCACCCCGACTAGCTCCCTGAACACCGGGGAGCTGTTTTTT. V gene TRBV20-1 combines with J gene TRBJ2-2; 7 bases are a match to TRBD2. The junction had 11 bases not matched to a gene; V was cut back by 6 bases and J by 1 base. CDR1 and CDR2 (germline): DFQATT, SNEGSKA (reference sequence). The CDR3 covers 16 residues.

The chain couples TRBV28 to TRBJ2-2; no clear D gene. V was cut by 3 bases and J by 5 bases, with 16 bases left in between. This CDR3 is built from 16 residues. Germline V gene sequence: CDR1 MDHEN, CDR2 SYDVKM. The chain's CDR3 is CASSFGKRVRTGELFF. CDR3 DNA sequence: TGTGCCAGCAGTTTTGGAAAGCGAGTACGGACCGGGGAGCTGTTTTTT.

Many counts were recorded for this clonotype. This chain connects TRBV27 to TRBJ2-1; 8 bases match TRBD1. Trimming removed 2 bases from V and 9 bases from J; junction bases left unmatched: 6. This CDR3 comprises 14 residues. From germline, CDR1 is MNHEY and CDR2 SMNVEV (reference sequence). CDR3 region: CASSLGQGWSEQFF. The CDR3, as DNA: TGTGCCAGCAGTTTAGGACAGGGTTGGAGTGAGCAGTTCTTC.

The V and J genes are TRBV12-3 or TRBV12-4 and TRBJ2-5; TRBD2 might be the D (6 bases). The CDR3 runs to 14 residues. The V gene lost 5 bases and the J gene lost 7 bases, with 17 bases spanning the gap. As DNA, the CDR3 is TGTGCCAGCAGTCAGGGTCTTAAGGAGGGGACCCAGTACTTC. It codes for CASSQGLKEGTQYF.

This clonotype has just a few counts. The junction differs from germline at one of its ends, possibly a read error. J is TRBJ1-2 and V is TRBV7-2; no clear D. The germline V gene has CDR1 SGHTA and CDR2 FQGNSA. The CDR3 has 13 residues. The CDR3 sequence: CASSSPGGFSLSF. In DNA, the CDR3 is TGTGCCAGCAGCTCCCCCGGCGGGTTCAGTTTGTCCTTC.

The chain is built from TRBV20-1 and TRBJ2-3, with TRBD2 as a possible D gene (5 bases). The CDR3 spans 15 residues. The germline V and J ends were trimmed by 0 bases and 2 bases, with 12 bases remaining between them. Germline V gene data show CDR1 as DFQATT and CDR2 as SNEGSKA (reference sequence). CDR3 region: CSARDSPSPTDTQYF. CDR3 coding DNA: TGCAGTGCTAGAGATTCCCCTAGCCCCACAGATACGCAGTATTTT.

This clonotype was counted between two and nine times. The chain employs TRBV4-2 and TRBJ2-6, with D uncertain. Trimming stripped 1 base from V and 3 bases from J, with 4 bases between. Germline assignment: CDR1 LGHNA and CDR2 YNFKEQ. CDR3 length: 14 residues. CDR3 bases: TGTGCCAGCAGCCAAGCGGGTGGGGCCAACGTCCTGACTTTC. It translates to CASSQAGGANVLTF.

As concerns this clonotype: A much larger clone differs from this one at a single base, so this may be a read error. This chain connects TRBV7-2 to TRBJ2-7, with 7 positions matching TRBD2. J gave up 3 bases and V 4 bases, and 9 bases lay outside the gene matches. Germline V gives CDR1 SGHTA, CDR2 FQGNSA. The CDR3 has 15 residues. CDR3 residues: CASSSTGGSGYEQYF. DNA of the CDR3: TGTGCCAGCAGCTCTACTGGCGGGAGTGGCTACGAGCAGTACTTC.

This clonotype was counted between two and nine times. This sequence joins TRBV7-2 and TRBJ1-2; D is uncertain. CDR1 and CDR2 (germline): SGHTA, FQGNSA. V lost 4 bases and J lost 0, with 9 bases in between. The length of the CDR3 is 14 residues. The CDR3 sequence: CASSYYESNYGYTF. In nucleotides, the CDR3 is TGTGCCAGCAGCTACTACGAGTCTAACTATGGCTACACCTTC.

This clonotype was observed many times. J is TRBJ2-1 and V is TRBV20-1; 9 bases align to TRBD2. Germline CDR1 DFQATT, CDR2 SNEGSKA (reference sequence). Losses at the gene ends were 5 bases for V and 5 bases for J; bases not matched to a gene: 7. The CDR3 runs 14 residues. The CDR3 spells CSAPEAGGNNEQFF. CDR3 in DNA: TGCAGTGCTCCCGAGGCGGGGGGGAACAATGAGCAGTTCTTC.

The rearrangement joins TRBV5-8 to TRBJ2-7; D uncertain. The CDR3 is 11 residues long. Germline V gene data show CDR1 as SGHTS and CDR2 as YDEGEE. Trimming pared 5 bases from V and 6 bases from J, leaving 9 bases between. The CDR3 sequence: CASSILSEQYF. CDR3 DNA: TGTGCCAGCAGTATCCTGAGCGAGCAGTACTTC.

This CDR3 is CSARDPSGGYGYTF. For the CDR3, the DNA is TGCAGTGCTAGAGACCCCTCAGGGGGGTATGGCTACACCTTC. V gene TRBV20-1 combines with J gene TRBJ1-2, with TRBD1 matching 7 bases. Germline V lookup: CDR1 DFQATT, CDR2 SNEGSKA (reference sequence). V dropped 0 bases and J dropped 5; count of bases not matched to a gene: 6. The CDR3 has 14 amino acids.

This clonotype was observed a few times. The chain links TRBV28 to TRBJ2-1, with TRBD2 as a possible D gene (6 bases). CDR3 size: 14 residues. The germline V and J ends were trimmed by 3 bases and 9 bases, with 15 bases remaining between them. The germline CDR1 and CDR2 sequences are MDHEN and SYDVKM. The CDR3 here is CASSFGTPPPEQFF. CDR3 bases: TGTGCCAGCAGTTTCGGGACTCCCCCTCCTGAGCAGTTCTTC. The entire variable domain, with the rest obtained from reference TRBV28 and TRBJ2-1, is as follows: DVKVTQSSRYLVKRTGEKVFLECVQDMDHENMFWYRQDPGLGLRLIYFSYDVKMKEKGDIPEGYSVSREKKERFSLILESASTNQTSMYLCASSFGTPPPEQFFGPGTRLTVL.

The table lists this clonotype with many counts. This chain uses TRBV12-3 or TRBV12-4 with TRBJ2-3; a weak D match, TRBD2 (6 bases). The CDR3 consists of 15 residues. Trimming removed 6 bases from V and 2 bases from J, with 15 bases in between. The CDR3 protein is CASSPGRGTTDTQYF. The CDR3 DNA is TGTGCCAGCAGCCCAGGCCGGGGGACCACAGATACGCAGTATTTT.